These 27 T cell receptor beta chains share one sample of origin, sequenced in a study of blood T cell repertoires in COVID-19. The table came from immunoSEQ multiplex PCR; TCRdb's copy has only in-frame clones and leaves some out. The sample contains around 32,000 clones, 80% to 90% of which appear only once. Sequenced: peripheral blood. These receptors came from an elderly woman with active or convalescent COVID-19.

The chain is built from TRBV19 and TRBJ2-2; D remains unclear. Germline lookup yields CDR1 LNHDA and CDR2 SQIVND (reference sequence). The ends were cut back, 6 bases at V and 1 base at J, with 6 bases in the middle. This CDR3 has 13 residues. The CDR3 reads CASRRLNTGELFF. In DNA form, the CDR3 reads TGTGCCAGTAGGCGACTGAACACCGGGGAGCTGTTTTTT.

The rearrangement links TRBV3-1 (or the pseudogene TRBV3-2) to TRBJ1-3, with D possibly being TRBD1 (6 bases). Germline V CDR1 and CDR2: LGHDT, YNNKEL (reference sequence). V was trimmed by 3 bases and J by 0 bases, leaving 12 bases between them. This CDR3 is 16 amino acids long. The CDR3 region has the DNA TGTGCCAGCAGCCAGGGACAAATCCGCTCTGGAAACACCATATATTTT. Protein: CASSQGQIRSGNTIYF.

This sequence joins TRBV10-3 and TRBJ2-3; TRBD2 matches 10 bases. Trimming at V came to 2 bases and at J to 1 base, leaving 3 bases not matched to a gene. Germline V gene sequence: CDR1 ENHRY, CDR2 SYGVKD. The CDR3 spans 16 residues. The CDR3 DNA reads TGTGCCATCAGTGAGGGGGGGACTAGCGGCACAGATACGCAGTATTTT. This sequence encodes CAISEGGTSGTDTQYF.

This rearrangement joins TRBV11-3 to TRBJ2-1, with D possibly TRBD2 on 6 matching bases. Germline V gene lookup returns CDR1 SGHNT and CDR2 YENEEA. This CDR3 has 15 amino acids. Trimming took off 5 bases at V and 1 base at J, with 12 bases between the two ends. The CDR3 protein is CASSEGRGSYNEQFF. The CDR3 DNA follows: TGTGCCAGCAGCGAGGGGCGGGGTTCCTACAATGAGCAGTTCTTC.

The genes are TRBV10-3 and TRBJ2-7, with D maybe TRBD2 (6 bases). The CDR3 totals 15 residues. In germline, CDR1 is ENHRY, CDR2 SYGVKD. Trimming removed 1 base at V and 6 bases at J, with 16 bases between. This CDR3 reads CAISEYGGAASEQYF. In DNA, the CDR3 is TGTGCCATCAGTGAGTACGGCGGGGCGGCCTCCGAGCAGTACTTC.

The CDR3 DNA follows: TGTGCCAGTAGTATAGAGGGGACAGGGTACGAGACCCAGTACTTC. This encodes CASSIEGTGYETQYF. This chain joins TRBV19 and TRBJ2-5; 9 bases match TRBD1. The CDR3 runs 15 residues. The trim removed 0 bases at V and 5 bases at J, leaving 4 bases unmatched. Per germline, CDR1 LNHDA and CDR2 SQIVND (reference sequence).

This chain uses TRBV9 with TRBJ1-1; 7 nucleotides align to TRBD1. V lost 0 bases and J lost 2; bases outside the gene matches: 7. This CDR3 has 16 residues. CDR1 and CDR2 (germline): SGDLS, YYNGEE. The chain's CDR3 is CASSVAATGVNTEAFF. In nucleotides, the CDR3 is TGTGCCAGCAGCGTAGCGGCCACAGGGGTAAACACTGAAGCTTTCTTT. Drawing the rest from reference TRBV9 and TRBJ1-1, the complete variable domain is DSGVTQTPKHLITATGQRVTLRCSPRSGDLSVYWYQQSLDQGLQFLIQYYNGEERAKGNILERFSAQQFPDLHSELNLSSLELGDSALYFCASSVAATGVNTEAFFGQGTRLTVV.

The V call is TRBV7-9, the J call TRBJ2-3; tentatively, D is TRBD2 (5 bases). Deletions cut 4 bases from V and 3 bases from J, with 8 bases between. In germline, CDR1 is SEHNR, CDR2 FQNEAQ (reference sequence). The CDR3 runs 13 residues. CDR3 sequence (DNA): TGTGCCAGCAGCTCGACTAAAACAGATACGCAGTATTTT. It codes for CASSSTKTDTQYF.

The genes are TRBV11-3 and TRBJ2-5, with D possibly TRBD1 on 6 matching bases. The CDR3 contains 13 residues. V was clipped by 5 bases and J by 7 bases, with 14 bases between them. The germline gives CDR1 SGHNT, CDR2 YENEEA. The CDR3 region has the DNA TGTGCCAGCAGCCTGGACAGAACGTTGACCCAGTACTTC. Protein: CASSLDRTLTQYF. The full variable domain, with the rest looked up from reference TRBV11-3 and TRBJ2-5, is EAGVVQSPRYKIIEKKQPVAFWCNPISGHNTLYWYLQNLGQGPELLIRYENEEAVDDSQLPKDRFSAERLKGVDSTLKIQPAELGDSAVYLCASSLDRTLTQYFGPGTRLLVL.

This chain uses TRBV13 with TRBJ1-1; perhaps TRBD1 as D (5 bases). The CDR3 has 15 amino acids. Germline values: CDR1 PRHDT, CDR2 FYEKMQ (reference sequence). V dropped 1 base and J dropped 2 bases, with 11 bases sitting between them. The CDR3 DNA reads TGTGCCAGCAGCTTAGAAGCAGGGTATAACACTGAAGCTTTCTTT. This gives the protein CASSLEAGYNTEAFF.

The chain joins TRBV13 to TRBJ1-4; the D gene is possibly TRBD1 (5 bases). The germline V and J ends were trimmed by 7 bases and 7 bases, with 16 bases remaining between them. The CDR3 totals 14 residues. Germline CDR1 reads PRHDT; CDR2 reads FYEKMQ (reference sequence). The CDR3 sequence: CASTRLGEGEKLFF. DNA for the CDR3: TGTGCCAGCACCCGGTTAGGGGAAGGTGAAAAACTGTTTTTT.

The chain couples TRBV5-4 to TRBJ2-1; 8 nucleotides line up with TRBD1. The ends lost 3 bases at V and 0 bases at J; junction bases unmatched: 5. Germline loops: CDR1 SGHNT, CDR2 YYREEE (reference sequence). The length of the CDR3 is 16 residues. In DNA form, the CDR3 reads TGTGCCAGCAGCTCGGTAGGACAGGGCTCCTACAATGAGCAGTTCTTC. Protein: CASSSVGQGSYNEQFF. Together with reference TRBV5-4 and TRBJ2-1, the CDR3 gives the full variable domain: ETGVTQSPTHLIKTRGQQVTLRCSSQSGHNTVSWYQQALGQGPQFIFQYYREEENGRGNFPPRFSGLQFPNYSSELNVNALELDDSALYLCASSSVGQGSYNEQFFGPGTRLTVL.

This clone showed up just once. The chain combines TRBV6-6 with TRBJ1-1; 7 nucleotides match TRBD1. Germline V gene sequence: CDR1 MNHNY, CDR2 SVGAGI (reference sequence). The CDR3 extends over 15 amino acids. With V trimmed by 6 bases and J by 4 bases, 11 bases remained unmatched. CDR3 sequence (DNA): TGTGCCAGCAGCCCCCCGGAGGGGGCTGGCACTGAAGCTTTCTTT. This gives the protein CASSPPEGAGTEAFF.

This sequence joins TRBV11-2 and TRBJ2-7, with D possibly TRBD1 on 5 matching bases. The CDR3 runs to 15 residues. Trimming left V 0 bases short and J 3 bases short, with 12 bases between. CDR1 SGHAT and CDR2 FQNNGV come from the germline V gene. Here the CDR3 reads CASSLDGASFYEQYF. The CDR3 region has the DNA TGTGCCAGCAGCTTAGATGGGGCCTCCTTCTACGAGCAGTACTTC.

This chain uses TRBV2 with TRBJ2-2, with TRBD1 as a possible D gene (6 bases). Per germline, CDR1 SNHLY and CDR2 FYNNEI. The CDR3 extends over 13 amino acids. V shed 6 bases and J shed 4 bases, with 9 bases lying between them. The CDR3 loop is CASRGAGTGELFF. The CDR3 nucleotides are TGTGCCAGCAGGGGGGCGGGCACCGGGGAGCTGTTTTTT.

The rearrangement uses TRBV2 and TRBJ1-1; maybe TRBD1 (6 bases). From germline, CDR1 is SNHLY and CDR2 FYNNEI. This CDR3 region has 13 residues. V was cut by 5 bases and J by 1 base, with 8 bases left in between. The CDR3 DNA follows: TGTGCCAGCAGTTGGGGACAGAACACTGAAGCTTTCTTT. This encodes CASSWGQNTEAFF.

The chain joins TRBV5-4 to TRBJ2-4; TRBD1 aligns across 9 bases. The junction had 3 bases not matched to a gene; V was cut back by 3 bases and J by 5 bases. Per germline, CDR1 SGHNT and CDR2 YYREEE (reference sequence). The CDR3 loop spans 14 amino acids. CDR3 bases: TGTGCCAGCAGCTCAAGGACAGGGGAAAACATTCAGTACTTC. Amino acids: CASSSRTGENIQYF.

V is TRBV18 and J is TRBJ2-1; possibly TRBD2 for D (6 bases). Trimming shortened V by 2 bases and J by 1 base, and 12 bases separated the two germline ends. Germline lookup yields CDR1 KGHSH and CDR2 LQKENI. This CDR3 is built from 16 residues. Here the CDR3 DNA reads TGTGCCAGCTCACCAGGGTCGCGGGAATCCTACAATGAGCAGTTCTTC. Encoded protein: CASSPGSRESYNEQFF.

CDR3 nucleotide sequence: TGTGCCAGCAGCCAAGGCGGCGAGCAGTACTTC. Translated, it gives CASSQGGEQYF. V is TRBV3-1 (or the pseudogene TRBV3-2) and J is TRBJ2-7; the D is unclear. The CDR3 consists of 11 residues. The ends were cut back, 1 base at V and 6 bases at J, with 4 bases in the middle. From germline, CDR1 is LGHDT and CDR2 YNNKEL (reference sequence).

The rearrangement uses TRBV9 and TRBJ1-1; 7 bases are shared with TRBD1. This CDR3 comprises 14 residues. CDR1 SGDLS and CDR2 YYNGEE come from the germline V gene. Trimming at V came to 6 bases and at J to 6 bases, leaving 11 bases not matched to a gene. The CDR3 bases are TGTGCCAGCACCCGGGGTGGGACAGAGCCTGAAGCTTTCTTT. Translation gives CASTRGGTEPEAFF.

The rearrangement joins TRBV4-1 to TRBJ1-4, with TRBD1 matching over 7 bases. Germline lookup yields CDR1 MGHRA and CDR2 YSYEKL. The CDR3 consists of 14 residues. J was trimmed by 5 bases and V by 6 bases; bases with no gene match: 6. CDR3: CASSQGQTNEKLFF. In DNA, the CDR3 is TGCGCCAGCAGTCAGGGACAGACAAATGAAAAACTGTTTTTT.

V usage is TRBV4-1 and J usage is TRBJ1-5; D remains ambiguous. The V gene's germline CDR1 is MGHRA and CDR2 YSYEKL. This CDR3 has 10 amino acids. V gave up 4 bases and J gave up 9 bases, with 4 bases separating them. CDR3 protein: CASSPLPQHF. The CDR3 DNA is TGCGCCAGCAGCCCCTTGCCCCAGCATTTT.

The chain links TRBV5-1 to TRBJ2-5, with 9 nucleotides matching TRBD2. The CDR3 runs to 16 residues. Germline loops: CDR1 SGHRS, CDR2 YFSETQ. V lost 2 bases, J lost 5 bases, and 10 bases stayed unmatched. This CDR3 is CASSLLAGGNGETQYF. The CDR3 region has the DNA TGCGCCAGCAGCTTATTGGCGGGGGGGAATGGGGAGACCCAGTACTTC.

Here the CDR3 reads CASSVVLVSTGELFF. The CDR3 nucleotides read TGTGCCAGCAGTGTTGTTCTCGTTTCCACCGGGGAGCTGTTTTTT. The chain employs TRBV2 and TRBJ2-2; D gene unclear. V lost 4 bases to trimming and J lost 4 bases, with 13 bases between them. CDR3 size: 15 residues. Germline lookup yields CDR1 SNHLY and CDR2 FYNNEI.

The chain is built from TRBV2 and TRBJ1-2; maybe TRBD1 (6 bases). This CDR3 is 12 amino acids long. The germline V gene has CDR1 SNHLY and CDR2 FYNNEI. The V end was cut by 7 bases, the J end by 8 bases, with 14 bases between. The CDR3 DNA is TGTGCCAGCAAGCAGGGGACGATCGGCTACACCTTC. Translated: CASKQGTIGYTF.

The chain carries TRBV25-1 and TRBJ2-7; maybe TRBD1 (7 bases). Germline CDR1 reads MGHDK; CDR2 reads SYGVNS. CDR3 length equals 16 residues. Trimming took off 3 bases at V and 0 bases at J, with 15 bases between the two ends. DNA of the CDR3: TGTGCCAGCAGTGATCACCCGGGGGACAGCTCCTACGAGCAGTACTTC. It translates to CASSDHPGDSSYEQYF.

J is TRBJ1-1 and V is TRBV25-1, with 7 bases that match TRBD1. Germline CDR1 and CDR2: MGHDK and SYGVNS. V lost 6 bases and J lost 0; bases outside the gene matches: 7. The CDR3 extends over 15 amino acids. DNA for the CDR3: TGTGCCAGCAGCCGGGACAGAGGTTTGAACACTGAAGCTTTCTTT. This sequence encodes CASSRDRGLNTEAFF. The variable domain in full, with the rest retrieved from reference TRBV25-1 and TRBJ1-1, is EADIYQTPRYLVIGTGKKITLECSQTMGHDKMYWYQQDPGMELHLIHYSYGVNSTEKGDLSSESTVSRIRTEHFPLTLESARPSHTSQYLCASSRDRGLNTEAFFGQGTRLTVV.